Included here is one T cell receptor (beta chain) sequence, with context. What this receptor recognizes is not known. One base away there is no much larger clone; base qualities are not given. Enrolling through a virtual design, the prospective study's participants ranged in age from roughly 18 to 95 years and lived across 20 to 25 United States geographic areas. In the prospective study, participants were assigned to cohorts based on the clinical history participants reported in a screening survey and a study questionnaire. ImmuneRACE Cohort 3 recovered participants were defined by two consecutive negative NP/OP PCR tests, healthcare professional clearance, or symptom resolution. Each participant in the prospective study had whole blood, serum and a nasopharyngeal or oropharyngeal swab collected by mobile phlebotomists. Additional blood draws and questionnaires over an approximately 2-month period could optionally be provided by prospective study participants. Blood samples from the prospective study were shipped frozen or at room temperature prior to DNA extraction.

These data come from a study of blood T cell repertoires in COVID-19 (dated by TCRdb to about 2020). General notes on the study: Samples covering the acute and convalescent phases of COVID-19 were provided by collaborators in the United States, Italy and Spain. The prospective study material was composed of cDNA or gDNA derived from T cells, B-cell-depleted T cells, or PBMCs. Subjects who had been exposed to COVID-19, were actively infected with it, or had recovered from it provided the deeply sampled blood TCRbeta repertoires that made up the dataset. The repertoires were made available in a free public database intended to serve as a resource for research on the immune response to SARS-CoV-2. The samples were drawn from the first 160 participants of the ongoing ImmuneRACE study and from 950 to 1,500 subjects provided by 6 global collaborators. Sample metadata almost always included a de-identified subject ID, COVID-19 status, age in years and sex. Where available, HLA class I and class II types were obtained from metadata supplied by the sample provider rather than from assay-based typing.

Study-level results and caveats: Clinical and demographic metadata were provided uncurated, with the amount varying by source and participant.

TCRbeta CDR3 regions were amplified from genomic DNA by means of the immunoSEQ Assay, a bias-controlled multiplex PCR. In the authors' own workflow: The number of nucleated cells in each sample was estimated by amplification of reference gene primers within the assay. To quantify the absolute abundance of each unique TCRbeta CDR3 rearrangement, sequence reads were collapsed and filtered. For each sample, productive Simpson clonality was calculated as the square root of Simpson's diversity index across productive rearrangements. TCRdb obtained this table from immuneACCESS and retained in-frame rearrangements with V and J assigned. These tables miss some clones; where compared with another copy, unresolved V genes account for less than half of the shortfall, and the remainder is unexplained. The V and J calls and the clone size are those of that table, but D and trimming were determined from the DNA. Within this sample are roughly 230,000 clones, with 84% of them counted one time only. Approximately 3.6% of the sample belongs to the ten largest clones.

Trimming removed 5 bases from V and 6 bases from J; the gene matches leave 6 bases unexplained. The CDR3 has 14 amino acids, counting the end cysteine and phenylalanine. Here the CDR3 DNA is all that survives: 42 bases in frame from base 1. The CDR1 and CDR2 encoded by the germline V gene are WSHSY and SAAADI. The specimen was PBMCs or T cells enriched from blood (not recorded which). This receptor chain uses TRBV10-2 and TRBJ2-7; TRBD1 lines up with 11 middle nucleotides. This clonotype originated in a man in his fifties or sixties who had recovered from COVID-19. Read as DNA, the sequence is TGCGCCAGCAGTAAGGGACAGGGGGTTTTCGAGCAGTACTTC. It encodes CASSKGQGVFEQYF.